Shown below are 31 T cell receptor beta chains from a single sample sequenced in a study of T cells in Graves' hyperthyroidism and ophthalmopathy. From RNA transcripts, TCR beta CDR3 regions were amplified. Using the HTBI primer set, a first-round RT-PCR was run on the TCR CDR3. TCRdb re-derived calls from the multiplex PCR reads in MiXCR, one entry per CDR3 protein. Found here are 340,000 or so distinct CDR3 sequences, roughly 21% of them singletons; the top ten hold under 55%. The sample taken for sequencing was blood. These receptors were obtained from a woman aged 50 to 60 with Graves' hyperthyroidism.

This clonotype was observed a handful of times. CDR3: CASRSLGGGPSYNSPLHF. For the CDR3, the DNA is TGTGCCAGCAGATCCTTGGGGGGGGGGCCCTCCTATAATTCACCCCTCCACTTT. The chain uses TRBV6-1 and TRBJ1-6; TRBD1 is a possible D gene (6 bases). CDR3 size: 18 residues. Per the germline V gene, CDR1 is MNHNS and CDR2 is SASEGT. V gave up 6 bases and J gave up 0 bases, with 18 bases separating them.

This clonotype occurred a few times. The chain combines TRBV12-5 with TRBJ2-2, with D uncertain. V lost 6 bases to trimming and J lost 3 bases, with 2 bases between them. CDR3 length: 11 amino acids. Germline values: CDR1 LGHNT, CDR2 FRNRAP. The CDR3 loop is CASGHTGELFF. The DNA of the CDR3 is TGTGCTAGTGGGCACACCGGGGAGCTGTTTTTT.

This clonotype was seen many times. Here the CDR3 reads CATRTERLNSPLHF. The DNA of the CDR3 is TGTGCCACCCGGACAGAACGACTTAATTCACCCCTCCACTTT. The rearrangement uses TRBV7-9 and TRBJ1-6; a possible D gene is TRBD1 (6 bases). CDR3 length equals 14 residues. Germline values: CDR1 SEHNR, CDR2 FQNEAQ (reference sequence). V was cut by 10 bases and J by 6 bases, with 16 bases left in between. The complete variable domain, with remaining parts taken from reference TRBV7-9 and TRBJ1-6, reads DTGVSQNPRHKITKRGQNVTFRCDPISEHNRLYWYRQTLGQGPEFLTYFQNEAQLEKSRLLSDRFSAERPKGSFSTLEIQRTEQGDSAMYLCATRTERLNSPLHFGNGTRLTVT.

Regarding this clonotype: A much larger clone is a single base away; this may be a read error. V usage is TRBV2 and J usage is TRBJ2-1, with 9 bases matching TRBD2. The trim removed 5 bases at V and 2 bases at J, leaving 1 base unmatched. The CDR3 sequence is 14 residues long. CDR1 SNHLY and CDR2 FYNNEI come from the germline V gene. The CDR3 nucleotides read TGTGCCAGCAGTAGCGGGAGGACCTACAATGAGCAGTTCTTC. Amino acids: CASSSGRTYNEQFF.

This clonotype was seen a few times. V gene TRBV19 combines with J gene TRBJ1-5, with TRBD1 as a possible D gene (6 bases). Germline loops: CDR1 LNHDA, CDR2 SQIVND (reference sequence). V was pared by 3 bases and J by 11 bases, with 20 bases between. This CDR3 comprises 15 residues. In DNA, the CDR3 is TGTGCCAGTAGTATCAATGACAGGCTTCAAAGGACCCAGCATTTT. It yields the protein CASSINDRLQRTQHF.

This clonotype was counted at least ten times. The chain uses TRBV28 and TRBJ2-1; no clear D. The CDR3 runs to 11 residues. Germline values: CDR1 MDHEN, CDR2 SYDVKM. Trimming took off 3 bases at V and 10 bases at J, with 7 bases between the two ends. CDR3 coding DNA: TGTGCCAGCAGTTTGACTCACGAGCAGTTCTTC. This encodes CASSLTHEQFF.

Worth noting for this clonotype: A read error may be the cause here, since a much bigger clone is one base away. V usage is TRBV3-1 and J usage is TRBJ2-7; D not certain. The CDR3 totals 12 residues. Trimming took off 4 bases at V and 6 bases at J, with 10 bases between the two ends. From germline, CDR1 is LGHDT and CDR2 YNNKEL (reference sequence). CDR3 in DNA: TGTGCCAGCAGCCCAACTATGGGCGAGCAGTACTTC. Its protein is CASSPTMGEQYF.

The chain has TRBV7-8 and TRBJ2-1; TRBD2 matches at 12 bases. The CDR3 extends over 15 amino acids. Germline V CDR1 and CDR2: SGHVS, FQNEAQ. J gave up 13 bases and V 6 bases, and 13 bases lay outside the gene matches. DNA of the CDR3: TGTGCCAGCAGAGACAGGGAACTAGCGGGAGGCGCTCAGTTCTTC. It codes for CASRDRELAGGAQFF.

V gene TRBV2 combines with J gene TRBJ2-3; the match to TRBD1 covers 10 bases. The V and J ends lost 5 bases and 5 bases, in that order; junction bases with no gene match: 1. The CDR3 consists of 13 residues. Germline values: CDR1 SNHLY, CDR2 FYNNEI. CDR3 in amino acids: CASSRTGGDTQYF. CDR3 DNA sequence: TGTGCCAGCAGTCGGACAGGGGGAGATACGCAGTATTTT.

In its sample, this clonotype was seen many times. The V call is TRBV20-1, the J call TRBJ2-5; 7 nucleotides line up with TRBD1. V dropped 6 bases and J dropped 2; count of bases not matched to a gene: 6. The CDR3 sequence is 13 residues long. Germline V lookup: CDR1 DFQATT, CDR2 SNEGSKA (reference sequence). CDR3 in DNA: TGCAGTGCCCCAGACAGGGAACAAGAGACCCAGTACTTC. Translation gives CSAPDREQETQYF.

This clonotype was observed a handful of times. V and J are TRBV28 and TRBJ1-2, with D possibly matching TRBD1 (6 bases). V was shortened by 8 bases and J by 3 bases, with 13 bases between the two germline ends. Germline CDR1 reads MDHEN; CDR2 reads SYDVKM. The CDR3 contains 13 residues. In DNA form, the CDR3 reads TGTGCCAGCCACCGGGACACGGACTATGGCTACACCTTC. Translated: CASHRDTDYGYTF.

In this sample, this clonotype turned up many times. This rearrangement joins TRBV20-1 to TRBJ2-3, with 8 positions matching TRBD2. Germline CDR1 and CDR2: DFQATT and SNEGSKA (reference sequence). J was trimmed by 6 bases and V by 3 bases; bases with no gene match: 14. The CDR3 extends over 16 amino acids. CDR3 bases: TGCAGTGCTAGTACTAGGGCGGGGGGCGCCCAGGATACGCAGTATTTT. It is translated as CSASTRAGGAQDTQYF.

Of note for this clonotype: Being one base from a much bigger clone, this may be a read error. This chain connects TRBV20-1 to TRBJ1-2; D not resolved. Trimming shortened V by 0 bases and J by 0 bases, and 5 bases separated the two germline ends. This CDR3 has 13 residues. Germline assignment: CDR1 DFQATT and CDR2 SNEGSKA (reference sequence). CDR3 amino acids: CSARDGANYGYTF. The DNA for the CDR3 is TGCAGTGCTAGAGATGGAGCTAACTATGGCTACACCTTC.

This clonotype was seen at least ten times. The chain combines TRBV28 with TRBJ2-2; no definite D call. Per germline, CDR1 MDHEN and CDR2 SYDVKM. V lost 0 bases and J lost 2, with 13 bases in between. The length of the CDR3 is 17 residues. In nucleotides, the CDR3 is TGTGCCAGCAGTTTATGCCTCCTTGCCTCTAACACCGGGGAGCTGTTTTTT. Its translation: CASSLCLLASNTGELFF.

The chain combines TRBV11-3 with TRBJ1-1; D ambiguous. CDR1 SGHNT and CDR2 YENEEA come from the germline V gene. The CDR3 is made up of 13 amino acids. Trimming pared 3 bases from V and 5 bases from J, leaving 10 bases between. CDR3 in amino acids: CASSFQVRTEAFF. CDR3 in DNA: TGTGCCAGCAGCTTTCAGGTCCGGACTGAAGCTTTCTTT.

This clonotype was seen many times. The chain is built from TRBV28 and TRBJ2-7; TRBD1 matches at 9 bases. The length of the CDR3 is 15 residues. From germline, CDR1 is MDHEN and CDR2 SYDVKM. J gave up 1 base and V 5 bases, and 6 bases lay outside the gene matches. CDR3 coding DNA: TGTGCCAGCAGTCCGCCGGGACAGGGTTCCTACGAGCAGTACTTC. It translates to CASSPPGQGSYEQYF.

The chain uses TRBV24-1 and TRBJ2-3; D gene uncertain. From germline, CDR1 is KGHDR and CDR2 SFDVKD. The V end was cut by 4 bases, the J end by 8 bases, with 9 bases between. CDR3 size: 12 residues. The CDR3, as DNA: TGTGCCACCAGTGACACCGATCGTACGCAGTATTTT. Protein sequence: CATSDTDRTQYF.

This clonotype was observed many times. One junction end does not reproduce the germline sequence, and a read error may be involved. This rearrangement joins TRBV30 to TRBJ1-1; no reliable D call. Germline V gives CDR1 GTSNPN, CDR2 SVGIG (reference sequence). CDR3 length: 11 amino acids. CDR3 in DNA: TGTACCTGCCGGAGGAACACTGAAGCTTTCTTT. This translates into CTCRRNTEAFF.

The sample holds many counts of this clonotype. The rearrangement uses TRBV18 and TRBJ2-2, with D tentatively TRBD2 (5 bases). The CDR3 is 17 residues long. Trimming removed 1 base at V and 0 bases at J, with 12 bases between. In germline, CDR1 is KGHSH, CDR2 LQKENI. The CDR3 nucleotides are TGTGCCAGCTCACCACGGCTAGCCGTCGCGAACACCGGGGAGCTGTTTTTT. Translating gives CASSPRLAVANTGELFF.

This clonotype has only a few counts. The chain carries TRBV29-1 and TRBJ2-1, with 7 bases that match TRBD2. Germline loops: CDR1 SQVTM, CDR2 ANQGSEA. CDR3 length: 14 residues. V was pared by 6 bases and J by 0 bases, with 5 bases of the junction left unmatched. CDR3 DNA: TGCAGCGTGAGTTCTAGCGGCTCCTACAATGAGCAGTTCTTC. It encodes CSVSSSGSYNEQFF.

The sample holds a few counts of this clonotype. V is TRBV19 and J is TRBJ2-6, with D perhaps matching TRBD1 or TRBD2 (5 bases each). The ends were cut back, 8 bases at V and 1 base at J, with 9 bases in the middle. The CDR3 runs to 14 residues. The germline V gene has CDR1 LNHDA and CDR2 SQIVND (reference sequence). The CDR3 region has the DNA TGTGCCAGTCGGGGCCAATCTGGGGCCAACGTCCTGACTTTC. As protein: CASRGQSGANVLTF.

This clonotype has a count of ten or more. This sequence joins TRBV27 and TRBJ2-3; no reliable D call. Germline assignment: CDR1 MNHEY and CDR2 SMNVEV (reference sequence). The V and J ends lost 5 bases and 5 bases respectively, with 11 bases between them. The CDR3 is 13 amino acids. CDR3 DNA sequence: TGTGCCAGCAGTGTTGCGTCTAGAGATACGCAGTATTTT. This sequence encodes CASSVASRDTQYF.

This clonotype was seen ten or more times. This chain joins TRBV20-1 and TRBJ2-3; D is possibly TRBD1 or TRBD2 (6 bases each). V lost 3 bases and J lost 3, with 13 bases in between. The CDR3 extends over 14 amino acids. Germline CDR1 is DFQATT and CDR2 is SNEGSKA (reference sequence). The CDR3 spells CSARGARGTDTQYF. In nucleotides, the CDR3 is TGCAGTGCTAGGGGGGCGCGGGGTACAGATACGCAGTATTTT.

The genes are TRBV2 and TRBJ2-1; D gene uncertain. CDR3 length: 14 residues. Germline V lookup: CDR1 SNHLY, CDR2 FYNNEI. V lost 1 base and J 6 bases, leaving 10 bases between the germline ends. The CDR3: CASSEVAPLNEQFF. The DNA for the CDR3 is TGTGCCAGCAGTGAAGTGGCTCCCCTCAATGAGCAGTTCTTC.

There are many counts of this clonotype. The rearrangement links TRBV29-1 to TRBJ1-1; D remains ambiguous. With 2 bases removed from V and 4 bases from J, the gap between germline ends came to 8 bases. The CDR3 covers 12 residues. CDR1 is SQVTM, CDR2 ANQGSEA, per germline. CDR3 sequence: CSVETVGTEAFF. The CDR3 DNA is TGCAGCGTTGAAACAGTTGGCACTGAAGCTTTCTTT.

This clonotype has ten or more counts. V and J are TRBV2 and TRBJ2-7; 8 nucleotides match TRBD1. V shed 4 bases, J shed 3 bases, and the junction held 5 bases outside the gene matches. In germline, CDR1 is SNHLY, CDR2 FYNNEI. The CDR3 contains 14 residues. The DNA of the CDR3 is TGTGCCAGCAGTGCTCAGGGGGCTGGCTACGAGCAGTACTTC. Protein product: CASSAQGAGYEQYF. The full variable domain, with the rest looked up from reference TRBV2 and TRBJ2-7, is EPEVTQTPSHQVTQMGQEVILRCVPISNHLYFYWYRQILGQKVEFLVSFYNNEISEKSEIFDDQFSVERPDGSNFTLKIRSTKLEDSAMYFCASSAQGAGYEQYFGPGTRLTVT.

This clonotype occurred many times. The gene calls are TRBV30 and TRBJ2-2; D not certain. V lost 0 bases, J lost 8 bases, and 10 bases lay in between. From germline, CDR1 is GTSNPN and CDR2 SVGIG (reference sequence). The CDR3 loop spans 13 amino acids. The DNA of the CDR3 is TGTGCCTGGAGTGTACTCTTTGAGGGGGAGCTGTTTTTT. Translation gives CAWSVLFEGELFF. The full variable domain, with the rest looked up from reference TRBV30 and TRBJ2-2, is SQTIHQWPATLVQPVGSPLSLECTVEGTSNPNLYWYRQAAGRGLQLLFYSVGIGQISSEVPQNLSASRPQDRQFILSSKKLLLSDSGFYLCAWSVLFEGELFFGEGSRLTVL.

The sample holds a few counts of this clonotype. V usage is TRBV5-1 and J usage is TRBJ1-5; D gene uncertain. Germline V gene lookup returns CDR1 SGHRS and CDR2 YFSETQ. Trimming took 5 bases from V and 8 from J, leaving 11 bases between them. The CDR3 length is 12 residues. The CDR3 region is CASRGSVKPQHF. DNA for the CDR3: TGCGCCAGCAGAGGTTCGGTTAAGCCCCAGCATTTT. The full variable domain, rest sourced from reference TRBV5-1 and TRBJ1-5, is KAGVTQTPRYLIKTRGQQVTLSCSPISGHRSVSWYQQTPGQGLQFLFEYFSETQRNKGNFPGRFSGRQFSNSRSEMNVSTLELGDSALYLCASRGSVKPQHFGDGTRLSIL.

This chain links TRBV7-6 with TRBJ2-1, with 8 bases matching TRBD2. Trimming took 2 bases from V and 9 from J; bases not matched to a gene: 12. The CDR3 covers 16 residues. CDR1 is SGHVS, CDR2 FNYEAQ, per germline. CDR3 in DNA: TGTGCCAGCAGCTTATACCTGAGCGGGGGCAGGGGTGAGCAGTTCTTC. It encodes CASSLYLSGGRGEQFF.

This clonotype was detected a few times. The chain links TRBV10-1 to TRBJ2-2; D unresolved. The V and J ends lost 3 bases and 6 bases respectively, with 8 bases between them. The CDR3 covers 13 residues. Germline loops: CDR1 WNHNN, CDR2 SYGVQD (reference sequence). The CDR3: CASSEKGAGELFF. CDR3 nucleotide sequence: TGCGCCAGCAGTGAAAAAGGAGCCGGGGAGCTGTTTTTT.

This clonotype has a count of ten or more. The V gene is TRBV20-1, the J gene TRBJ2-7, with D possibly matching TRBD1 (5 bases). The V gene lost 1 base and the J gene lost 7 bases, with 11 bases spanning the gap. Germline V CDR1 and CDR2: DFQATT, SNEGSKA (reference sequence). The CDR3 sequence is 12 residues long. The CDR3 nucleotides are TGCAGTGCTAGAGTTCCAGGGCGGGAGCAGTACTTC. Protein: CSARVPGREQYF.